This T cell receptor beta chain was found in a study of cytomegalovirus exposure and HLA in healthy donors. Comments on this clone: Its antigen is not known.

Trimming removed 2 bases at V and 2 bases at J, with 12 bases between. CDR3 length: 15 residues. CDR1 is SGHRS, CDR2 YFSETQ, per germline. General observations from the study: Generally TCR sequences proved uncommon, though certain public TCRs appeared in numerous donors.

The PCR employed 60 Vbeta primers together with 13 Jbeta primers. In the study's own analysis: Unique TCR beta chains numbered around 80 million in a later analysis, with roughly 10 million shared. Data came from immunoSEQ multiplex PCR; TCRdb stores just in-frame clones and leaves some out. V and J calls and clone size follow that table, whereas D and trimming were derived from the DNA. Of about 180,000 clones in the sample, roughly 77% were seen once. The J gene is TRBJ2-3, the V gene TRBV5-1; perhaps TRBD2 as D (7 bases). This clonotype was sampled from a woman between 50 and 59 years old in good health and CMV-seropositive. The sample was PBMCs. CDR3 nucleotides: TGCGCCAGCAGCTTCGGGGGGCAACCCACAGATACGCAGTATTTT. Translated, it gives CASSFGGQPTDTQYF.